The 11 T cell receptor beta chains in this list originate from one sample, sequenced in a study of cytomegalovirus exposure and HLA in healthy donors. PCR involved 60 Vbeta and 13 Jbeta primers. Sequencing used immunoSEQ multiplex PCR; TCRdb keeps in-frame clones, though not all of them. Among under 130,000 clones listed, approximately 70% were seen once. The sequenced sample consisted of PBMCs. Receptors originate from a middle-aged man in good health and CMV-seropositive.

For the CDR3, the DNA is TGTGCCAGCAGCCAAACAGGGAATGAAAAACTGTTTTTT. It encodes CASSQTGNEKLFF. This chain joins TRBV5-5 and TRBJ1-4; D may be TRBD1 (6 bases). CDR1 SGHKS and CDR2 YYEKEE come from the germline V gene (reference sequence). The CDR3 runs 13 residues. V was clipped by 4 bases and J by 5 bases, with 9 bases between them.

The J gene is TRBJ1-5, the V gene TRBV6-5; D is possibly TRBD1 (6 bases). The germline V gene encodes CDR1 MNHEY and CDR2 SVGAGI. The ends were cut back, 6 bases at V and 6 bases at J, with 15 bases in the middle. The CDR3 loop spans 14 amino acids. The CDR3: CASSRGAGVQPQHF. CDR3 DNA sequence: TGTGCCAGCAGCCGTGGGGCAGGGGTTCAGCCCCAGCATTTT.

This chain links TRBV30 with TRBJ1-4; D is perhaps TRBD1 (5 bases). The ends were cut back, 8 bases at V and 0 bases at J, with 22 bases in the middle. Germline values: CDR1 GTSNPN, CDR2 SVGIG (reference sequence). The CDR3 runs 17 residues. The DNA of the CDR3 is TGTGCCCCCAACGAGGTATACGGACACTCAACTAATGAAAAACTGTTTTTT. This gives the protein CAPNEVYGHSTNEKLFF.

The chain links TRBV5-8 to TRBJ2-7; possibly TRBD2 for D (6 bases). CDR1 SGHTS and CDR2 YDEGEE come from the germline V gene. The CDR3 length is 14 residues. Trimming removed 2 bases at V and 4 bases at J, with 13 bases between. CDR3 in DNA: TGTGCCAGCAGCTTAGGAGGGGATCGGTACGAGCAGTACGTC. The encoded protein is CASSLGGDRYEQYV.

The chain links TRBV7-9 to TRBJ1-1; tentative D call: TRBD1 (5 bases). Germline V gives CDR1 SEHNR, CDR2 FQNEAQ (reference sequence). The CDR3 sequence is 16 residues long. Trimming removed 3 bases at V and 1 base at J, with 15 bases between. The CDR3 reads CASSFDPGRQNTEAFF. In DNA form, the CDR3 reads TGTGCCAGCAGCTTCGACCCAGGGAGGCAGAACACTGAAGCTTTCTTT.

This clone has a single count. V and J are TRBV7-3 and TRBJ2-1; D gene ambiguous. This CDR3 contains 14 residues. Germline assignment: CDR1 SGHTA and CDR2 FQGTGA. V was shortened by 5 bases and J by 0 bases, with 8 bases between the two germline ends. This chain's CDR3 is CASSLRASYNEQFF. The CDR3 coding sequence is TGTGCCAGCAGCCTAAGGGCCTCCTACAATGAGCAGTTCTTC. Complete variable domain (other parts from reference TRBV7-3 and TRBJ2-1): GAGVSQTPSNKVTEKGKYVELRCDPISGHTALYWYRQSLGQGPEFLIYFQGTGAADDSGLPNDRFFAVRPEGSVSTLKIQRTERGDSAVYLCASSLRASYNEQFFGPGTRLTVL.

V gene TRBV7-6 combines with J gene TRBJ1-5; D perhaps matches TRBD1 (6 bases). V was pared by 2 bases and J by 0 bases, with 11 bases between. CDR3 length equals 16 residues. The germline gives CDR1 SGHVS, CDR2 FNYEAQ. CDR3 bases: TGTGCCAGCAGCTTAAGAGACAGGAATAGCAATCAGCCCCAGCATTTT. It specifies CASSLRDRNSNQPQHF.

The V gene is TRBV30, the J gene TRBJ1-3; no definite D call. CDR3 length: 15 amino acids. Trimming took 3 bases from V and 0 from J, leaving 12 bases between them. Germline CDR1 reads GTSNPN; CDR2 reads SVGIG (reference sequence). CDR3 protein: CAWSKTANSGNTIYF. CDR3 in DNA: TGTGCCTGGAGCAAAACAGCTAACTCTGGAAACACCATATATTTT.

The chain is built from TRBV7-2 and TRBJ1-5; TRBD1 matches at 11 bases. The CDR3 runs 16 residues. With V trimmed by 3 bases and J by 6 bases, 7 bases remained unmatched. From germline, CDR1 is SGHTA and CDR2 FQGNSA. Here the CDR3 reads CASSLGTGGASQPQHF. The CDR3, as DNA: TGTGCCAGCAGCTTGGGGACAGGGGGAGCCTCTCAGCCCCAGCATTTT. The entire variable domain, with the rest obtained from reference TRBV7-2 and TRBJ1-5, is as follows: GAGVSQSPSNKVTEKGKDVELRCDPISGHTALYWYRQSLGQGLEFLIYFQGNSAPDKSGLPSDRFSAERTGGSVSTLTIQRTQQEDSAVYLCASSLGTGGASQPQHFGDGTRLSIL.

This clone appeared a few times. This chain connects TRBV5-1 to TRBJ2-5; no firm D call. V shed 0 bases and J shed 1 base, with 7 bases lying between them. Germline CDR1 SGHRS, CDR2 YFSETQ. This CDR3 spans 14 amino acids. CDR3 residues: CASSLVELQETQYF. CDR3 DNA sequence: TGCGCCAGCAGCTTGGTAGAGCTCCAAGAGACCCAGTACTTC.

The rearrangement joins TRBV7-9 to TRBJ2-1; 13 bases fit TRBD2. V dropped 4 bases and J dropped 4; count of bases not matched to a gene: 1. The germline CDR1 and CDR2 sequences are SEHNR and FQNEAQ (reference sequence). The CDR3 extends over 15 amino acids. This chain's CDR3 is CASSSGLAGYNEQFF. CDR3 sequence (DNA): TGTGCCAGCAGCTCGGGACTAGCGGGATACAATGAGCAGTTCTTC.